Below are 3 T cell receptor beta chains sequenced from a single sample in a study of HIV-infected patients and healthy controls. Reverse transcription used 450 to 500 ng RNA and constant-region primers for alpha and beta. Each of the alpha and beta chains got its own library through chain-specific third strand synthesis with indices. MiXCR, run by TCRdb on the 5' RACE reads, gives a single entry per CDR3 protein. In the table there are about 14,000 distinct CDR3 sequences, 9.5% to 15% of which are singletons. Roughly three months, about 14 weeks, into antiretroviral therapy, follow-up blood was collected. Whole blood was used without fractionation, so all unsorted peripheral T cells were included. The sample in question was blood, obtained during antiretroviral therapy. These TCRs come from an adult with HIV infection. The donor label of this sample is uncertain.

The rearrangement joins TRBV5-1 to TRBJ2-1; 8 positions match TRBD1. The CDR3 sequence is 16 residues long. The V gene end was trimmed by 2 bases and the J gene end by 5 bases; junction bases not matched to a gene: 9. Germline V gives CDR1 SGHRS, CDR2 YFSETQ. CDR3 nucleotide sequence: TGCGCCAGCAGCTTCCGGACAGGGCAAAGGAACAATGAGCAGTTCTTC. Translating it yields CASSFRTGQRNNEQFF. Combining the CDR3 with reference TRBV5-1 and TRBJ2-1 gives the whole variable domain KAGVTQTPRYLIKTRGQQVTLSCSPISGHRSVSWYQQTPGQGLQFLFEYFSETQRNKGNFPGRFSGRQFSNSRSEMNVSTLELGDSALYLCASSFRTGQRNNEQFFGPGTRLTVL.

The chain couples TRBV27 to TRBJ2-7, with D maybe TRBD2 (6 bases). Germline V gene sequence: CDR1 MNHEY, CDR2 SMNVEV (reference sequence). V gave up 6 bases and J gave up 3 bases, with 15 bases separating them. The CDR3 has 14 amino acids. The CDR3 bases are TGTGCCAGCAGCCGCGGGACGGAAGGCTACGAGCAGTACTTC. This encodes CASSRGTEGYEQYF.

This clonotype appeared many times. The genes are TRBV5-1 and TRBJ1-1, with TRBD1 identical over 7 bases. Germline CDR1 is SGHRS and CDR2 is YFSETQ. V shed 6 bases, J shed 0 bases, and the junction held 8 bases outside the gene matches. This CDR3 contains 15 residues. CDR3 nucleotide sequence: TGCGCCAGCAAAAAACAGGGGATTATGAACACTGAAGCTTTCTTT. This codes for CASKKQGIMNTEAFF.